This passage covers 27 T cell receptor beta chains from one sample sequenced in a study of T cell responses to AZD1222 COVID-19 vaccine. Data came from immunoSEQ multiplex PCR; TCRdb stores just in-frame clones and leaves some out. Of about 150,000 clones detected, 90% to 95% appear once; the ten largest clones hold around 1.4%. Sequenced material: peripheral blood, taken on day 0 of AZD1222 vaccination. These receptors all stem from an adult in good health.

This chain joins TRBV25-1 and TRBJ2-7, with a tentative D call TRBD1 (6 bases). V was cut by 1 base and J by 10 bases, with 26 bases left in between. This CDR3 has 17 residues. The germline CDR1 and CDR2 sequences are MGHDK and SYGVNS. CDR3 residues: CASSESDGGIRERSQYF. Here the CDR3 DNA reads TGTGCCAGCAGTGAATCGGATGGGGGCATTCGTGAGCGGAGTCAGTACTTC.

The rearrangement uses TRBV7-3 and TRBJ1-1; no firm D call. CDR1 SGHTA and CDR2 FQGTGA come from the germline V gene. Trimming removed 2 bases from V and 4 bases from J, with 11 bases in between. The CDR3 is made up of 14 amino acids. CDR3 protein: CASSLLGRGTEAFF. The CDR3, as DNA: TGTGCCAGCAGCTTACTCGGTCGTGGCACTGAAGCTTTCTTT.

The genes are TRBV3-1 (or the pseudogene TRBV3-2) and TRBJ1-2; the D is unclear. Trimming took off 3 bases at V and 8 bases at J, with 7 bases between the two ends. Germline CDR1 reads LGHDT; CDR2 reads YNNKEL (reference sequence). CDR3 length: 11 amino acids. The CDR3 DNA follows: TGTGCCAGCAGCCAGTCCCTAGGCTACACCTTC. Translation: CASSQSLGYTF.

The rearrangement links TRBV14 to TRBJ2-7; 8 nucleotides agree with TRBD1. Germline V gene sequence: CDR1 SGHDN, CDR2 FVKESK. CDR3 length: 15 amino acids. After removal of 1 base from V and 0 bases from J, the junction contained 2 bases not matched to a gene. The CDR3 protein is CASSQGTGRSYEQYF. The CDR3 DNA reads TGTGCCAGCAGCCAAGGGACAGGGCGCTCCTACGAGCAGTACTTC.

The V gene is TRBV18, the J gene TRBJ1-1; no definite D call. The CDR3 consists of 14 residues. Trimming stripped 4 bases from V and 0 bases from J, with 9 bases between. Per germline, CDR1 KGHSH and CDR2 LQKENI. CDR3 residues: CASSLTDMNTEAFF. For the CDR3, the DNA is TGTGCCAGCTCACTAACAGATATGAACACTGAAGCTTTCTTT. Full variable domain (rest looked up from reference TRBV18 and TRBJ1-1): NAGVMQNPRHLVRRRGQEARLRCSPMKGHSHVYWYRQLPEEGLKFMVYLQKENIIDESGMPKERFSAEFPKEGPSILRIQQVVRGDSAAYFCASSLTDMNTEAFFGQGTRLTVV.

The rearrangement joins TRBV5-1 to TRBJ2-1; TRBD2 agrees at 11 bases. V shed 3 bases, J shed 5 bases, and the junction held 7 bases outside the gene matches. The germline V gene encodes CDR1 SGHRS and CDR2 YFSETQ. This CDR3 is 16 amino acids long. In DNA form, the CDR3 reads TGCGCCAGCAGCTGGAAGGGACTAGCGGCGGACAATGAGCAGTTCTTC. Its translation is CASSWKGLAADNEQFF.

This clone appeared a single time. J is TRBJ1-1 and V is TRBV7-2; no clear D. The CDR3 spans 16 residues. CDR1 and CDR2 (germline): SGHTA, FQGNSA. V was clipped by 2 bases and J by 6 bases, with 19 bases between them. CDR3 sequence (DNA): TGTGCCAGCAGCTTATCCCTCACTGCCATGACGTCTGAAGCTTTCTTT. Translating gives CASSLSLTAMTSEAFF.

The chain carries TRBV18 and TRBJ2-3, with D possibly TRBD1 on 6 matching bases. With 2 bases removed from V and 0 bases from J, the gap between germline ends came to 9 bases. This CDR3 spans 15 amino acids. Germline-derived CDR1 and CDR2 are KGHSH and LQKENI. CDR3: CASSPTRGSTDTQYF. The CDR3 region has the DNA TGTGCCAGCTCACCAACCAGGGGAAGCACAGATACGCAGTATTTT.

The chain links TRBV4-3 to TRBJ1-6; 8 bases map to TRBD1. The CDR3 contains 17 residues. Germline assignment: CDR1 LGHNA and CDR2 YSLEER. V shed 5 bases and J 0 bases; nucleotides not matched to a gene: 6. The CDR3 protein is CASSAQGAYSYNSPLHF. The CDR3 DNA follows: TGCGCCAGCAGCGCGCAGGGGGCTTACTCCTATAATTCACCCCTCCACTTT.

The genes are TRBV6-2 or TRBV6-3 and TRBJ2-3; maybe TRBD2 (5 bases). The CDR3 extends over 18 amino acids. The germline gives CDR1 MNHEY, CDR2 SVGEGT. Trimming left V 2 bases short and J 0 bases short, with 18 bases between. This CDR3 is CASSYPISGKPSTDTQYF. The CDR3 nucleotides read TGTGCCAGCAGTTACCCGATTTCGGGGAAACCTAGCACAGATACGCAGTATTTT.

The chain joins TRBV5-1 to TRBJ2-3; D gene unclear. There are 11 residues in the CDR3. Deletions cut 2 bases from V and 8 bases from J, with 6 bases between. Germline CDR1 is SGHRS and CDR2 is YFSETQ. In nucleotides, the CDR3 is TGCGCCAGCAGCTTCGTTGGTACGCAGTATTTT. It translates to CASSFVGTQYF.

The chain carries TRBV4-1 and TRBJ1-5; no reliable D call. The V end was cut by 1 base, the J end by 0 bases, with 10 bases between. The CDR3 is 16 amino acids. Germline CDR1 reads MGHRA; CDR2 reads YSYEKL. The CDR3 loop is CASSQGGQNSNQPQHF. The DNA of the CDR3 is TGCGCCAGCAGCCAAGGTGGGCAGAATAGCAATCAGCCCCAGCATTTT.

This clone was observed a few times. This chain joins TRBV11-3 and TRBJ1-1; the D gene is possibly TRBD1 (5 bases). The ends were cut back, 6 bases at V and 2 bases at J, with 16 bases in the middle. The CDR3 consists of 15 residues. Per germline, CDR1 SGHNT and CDR2 YENEEA. CDR3 sequence: CASSSPTGPNTEAFF. The DNA of the CDR3 is TGTGCCAGCAGTTCCCCAACAGGACCTAACACTGAAGCTTTCTTT.

This clone occurred once. This chain joins TRBV19 and TRBJ1-2, with a possible D match to TRBD1 (5 bases). The V gene lost 6 bases and the J gene lost 7 bases, with 18 bases spanning the gap. Germline CDR1 and CDR2: LNHDA and SQIVND (reference sequence). The CDR3 runs 14 residues. The CDR3 bases are TGTGCCAGTAGAGGGGACTCAGCCTGGGGTGGCTACACCTTC. Amino acid sequence: CASRGDSAWGGYTF.

This clone came up a few times. The gene calls are TRBV28 and TRBJ1-6; the D is unclear. CDR1 is MDHEN, CDR2 SYDVKM, per germline. The CDR3 is made up of 14 amino acids. V dropped 6 bases and J dropped 5 bases, with 11 bases sitting between them. CDR3 residues: CASSGRPNNSPLHF. The CDR3 DNA follows: TGTGCCAGCAGCGGACGCCCGAATAATTCACCCCTCCACTTT.

The rearrangement joins TRBV28 to TRBJ2-7, with D perhaps matching TRBD1 (6 bases). Trimming pared 5 bases from V and 0 bases from J, leaving 17 bases between. CDR1 MDHEN and CDR2 SYDVKM come from the germline V gene. The CDR3 is 16 residues long. CDR3 coding DNA: TGTGCCAGCAGTACGATCGACAGGCTGAGCTCCTACGAGCAGTACTTC. Translating gives CASSTIDRLSSYEQYF.

This chain connects TRBV6-5 to TRBJ1-2; tentatively, D is TRBD1 (5 bases). Germline V lookup: CDR1 MNHEY, CDR2 SVGAGI. V was pared by 0 bases and J by 0 bases, with 8 bases between. The CDR3 loop spans 15 amino acids. CDR3 nucleotides: TGTGCCAGCAGTTACTCGCGGGGGACTAACTATGGCTACACCTTC. Its protein product is CASSYSRGTNYGYTF.

This chain connects TRBV5-1 to TRBJ2-2, with 8 bases aligning to TRBD1. The length of the CDR3 is 15 residues. With 1 base clipped from V and 2 bases from J, the junction kept 1 base outside the gene matches. Per germline, CDR1 SGHRS and CDR2 YFSETQ. The CDR3 sequence is CASSLPGGNTGELFF. DNA for the CDR3: TGCGCCAGCAGCTTGCCAGGGGGCAACACCGGGGAGCTGTTTTTT. The complete variable domain, with remaining parts taken from reference TRBV5-1 and TRBJ2-2, reads KAGVTQTPRYLIKTRGQQVTLSCSPISGHRSVSWYQQTPGQGLQFLFEYFSETQRNKGNFPGRFSGRQFSNSRSEMNVSTLELGDSALYLCASSLPGGNTGELFFGEGSRLTVL.

The J gene is TRBJ1-1, the V gene TRBV5-6, with 7 bases lining up with TRBD1. The CDR3 has 16 residues. Looked up from germline, CDR1 is SGHDT and CDR2 is YYEEEE. V shed 2 bases and J 1 base; nucleotides not matched to a gene: 8. This CDR3 reads CASSLREGGRNTEAFF. The CDR3 coding sequence is TGTGCCAGCAGCTTACGTGAAGGGGGCAGGAACACTGAAGCTTTCTTT. The variable domain in full, completed from reference TRBV5-6 and TRBJ1-1, reads DAGVTQSPTHLIKTRGQQVTLRCSPKSGHDTVSWYQQALGQGPQFIFQYYEEEERQRGNFPDRFSGHQFPNYSSELNVNALLLGDSALYLCASSLREGGRNTEAFFGQGTRLTVV.

This sequence joins TRBV30 and TRBJ1-3, with 7 bases that match TRBD1. Germline V gene sequence: CDR1 GTSNPN, CDR2 SVGIG (reference sequence). CDR3 size: 14 residues. With 3 bases clipped from V and 2 bases from J, the junction kept 4 bases outside the gene matches. CDR3 in amino acids: CAWRSTGTGNTIYF. The CDR3 DNA reads as TGTGCCTGGAGGTCGACAGGGACTGGAAACACCATATATTTT.

V and J are TRBV21-1 and TRBJ2-5; TRBD2 is taken as the D call from the table, unchecked against the DNA. TRBV21-1 is marked as a pseudogene. This CDR3 is built from 18 residues. The CDR3, as DNA: TGTGCCAGCACCGCCTTAGGGACTAGCGGGAGGATCCAAGAGACCCAGTACTTC. Its protein is CASTALGTSGRIQETQYF.

This chain links TRBV25-1 with TRBJ1-1; D gene uncertain. From germline, CDR1 is MGHDK and CDR2 SYGVNS. The V end was cut by 5 bases, the J end by 9 bases, with 16 bases between. The CDR3 has 13 amino acids. CDR3 residues: CASSTYTAEQAFF. DNA of the CDR3: TGTGCCAGCAGTACTTACACGGCCGAACAAGCTTTCTTT.

The CDR3 reads CASSPLRNTEAFF. In DNA form, the CDR3 reads TGTGCCAGCTCACCACTGAGGAACACTGAAGCTTTCTTT. The chain employs TRBV18 and TRBJ1-1, with D uncertain. Trimming cost V 1 base and J 1 base, with 4 bases left between them. There are 13 residues in the CDR3. The germline CDR1 and CDR2 sequences are KGHSH and LQKENI.

This rearrangement joins TRBV4-3 to TRBJ2-1; 7 bases are shared with TRBD1. Germline CDR1 LGHNA, CDR2 YSLEER. The CDR3 covers 16 residues. The J segment lost 5 bases and the V segment lost 0 bases, leaving 7 bases of the junction unmatched. CDR3 DNA: TGCGCCAGCAGCCAAGACCGGGACAGAAACAACAATGAGCAGTTCTTC. Residues: CASSQDRDRNNNEQFF.

The V call is TRBV27, the J call TRBJ1-6, with TRBD1 matching 11 bases. Germline trimming cut 5 bases from V and 7 bases from J; bases unmatched to any gene: 1. Germline V gene sequence: CDR1 MNHEY, CDR2 SMNVEV (reference sequence). This CDR3 region has 14 residues. The CDR3: CASSRDRGNSPLHF. The DNA of the CDR3 is TGTGCCAGCAGTCGGGACAGGGGGAATTCACCCCTCCACTTT.

This chain connects TRBV7-9 to TRBJ2-5; D uncertain. Trimming cost V 1 base and J 3 bases, with 9 bases left between them. Germline V CDR1 and CDR2: SEHNR, FQNEAQ (reference sequence). The CDR3 runs 14 residues. The CDR3 here is CASSLVIQKETQYF. CDR3 DNA: TGTGCCAGCAGCTTAGTTATCCAGAAAGAGACCCAGTACTTC.

The chain combines TRBV5-1 with TRBJ2-1, with D perhaps matching TRBD1 or TRBD2 (6 bases each). The CDR3 is 16 residues long. V gave up 3 bases and J gave up 5 bases, with 18 bases separating them. Germline CDR1 and CDR2: SGHRS and YFSETQ. This chain's CDR3 is CASSYRPGGPHNEQFF. CDR3 DNA sequence: TGCGCCAGCAGCTACCGCCCTGGGGGGCCGCACAATGAGCAGTTCTTC.